The clone carrying this T cell receptor beta chain was seen at least ten times. These data are taken from a study of T cells in Graves' hyperthyroidism and ophthalmopathy. The PBMCs had their origin in more than 9.5 ml of fresh peripheral blood. The V gene's germline CDR1 is MGHRA and CDR2 YSYEKL. The CDR3 is 15 residues long. V lost 0 bases, J lost 0 bases, and 1 base stayed unmatched. The investigators amplified TCR beta CDR3 regions from RNA transcripts. The HTBI primer set drove a first-round RT-PCR of the TCR CDR3. TCRdb passed the multiplex PCR reads through MiXCR, listing each CDR3 protein once. Among 350,000 to 400,000 distinct CDR3 sequences, around a sixth were seen once, and the ten largest hold 40%.

This sequence was found in a man in his late teens or twenties with Graves' ophthalmopathy. The sequenced sample was blood. This sequence joins TRBV4-1 and TRBJ1-1, with TRBD1 identical over 7 bases. CDR3 sequence (DNA): TGCGCCAGCAGCCAAGAAGACAGGGTGAACACTGAAGCTTTCTTT. This sequence encodes CASSQEDRVNTEAFF.